This TCR beta chain was observed in a study of shared clonotypes between healthy human individuals. General study points: Among donors, sharing of clonotypes was expected to be affected by sequencing depth. Naive subsets generally had larger estimated richness than memory subsets. With a handful of donors compared, about 5% of naive CD4 clonotypes were shared.

Methods used by the authors: There were no quality scores in the junction-only immunoSEQ sequences, so filtering differed. Here immunoSEQ multiplex PCR was the method, and the copy in TCRdb shows in-frame clones only, minus some. Clone size and the V and J calls come from that table; the DNA yielded D and trimming. The sample holds a few million clones; around 93% are singletons and the top ten take around 1.7%. Terminally differentiated effector memory CD45RA+ cells were left out of the naive CD8 fraction, which was CD45RO-negative and positively selected for CCR7. Notes on this clone: Its antigen is unidentified.

Germline V lookup: CDR1 SGHDT, CDR2 YYEEEE. There are 13 residues in the CDR3. Trimming took 4 bases from V and 10 from J, leaving 15 bases between them. The sequencing sample was made of naive CD8+ T cells from PBMCs. This TCR came from a man aged 18 to 30 in good health. Some clones in this sample may be carry-over from other donors' samples. This chain connects TRBV5-6 to TRBJ2-1; unclear D gene. Here the CDR3 reads CASSPGYPREQFF. The CDR3 bases are TGTGCCAGCAGCCCGGGTTATCCTCGAGAGCAGTTCTTC.